The 8 T cell receptor beta chains reported below all come from one sample, sequenced in a study of T cell repertoires in cytomegalovirus infection (dated by TCRdb to about 2019). For these receptors, no antigen is known. This sample's treatment or condition label indicates: in vitro stimulation with specific CMV peptide epitopes to enrich CMV-specific T cells. The reads were generated on an Illumina HiSeq 1500. TCRdb reworked the public reads: Q25 trimming with fastp, MiXCR clone assembly, productive beta chains retained. Rows with one shared CDR3 protein collapse into an entry with the most common genes and DNA. The sample contains approximately 270,000 distinct CDR3 sequences, under 25% of them found a single time. The top ten constitute approximately 19% of the sample. Here the sequenced sample was cultured PBMCs, taken from culture after CMV antigen stimulation. These receptors all stem from a human donor in good health (CMV status not recorded). Some clones in this sample may be carry-over from other donors' samples.

The chain has TRBV24-1 and TRBJ2-1; tentatively, D is TRBD1 (5 bases). The CDR3 has 15 amino acids. The germline V and J ends were trimmed by 5 bases and 0 bases, with 10 bases remaining between them. Germline loops: CDR1 KGHDR, CDR2 SFDVKD. The CDR3 DNA is TGTGCCACCAGTGGGACAACCAGCTCCTACAATGAGCAGTTCTTC. Its protein is CATSGTTSSYNEQFF.

This clonotype was observed many times. The chain has TRBV6-5 and TRBJ2-6; no firm D call. V was clipped by 0 bases and J by 0 bases, with 15 bases between them. This CDR3 is built from 19 residues. Germline-derived CDR1 and CDR2 are MNHEY and SVGAGI. Here the CDR3 DNA reads TGTGCCAGCAGTTACTCTTTTAGTTTCCCGAGCTCTGGGGCCAACGTCCTGACTTTC. Translating gives CASSYSFSFPSSGANVLTF.

Only a few counts were recorded for this clonotype. The chain links TRBV5-6 to TRBJ2-1, with D possibly TRBD1 on 5 matching bases. V was clipped by 4 bases and J by 8 bases, with 16 bases between them. Germline V gene lookup returns CDR1 SGHDT and CDR2 YYEEEE. The CDR3 contains 14 residues. CDR3 DNA sequence: TGTGCCAGCAGCAAGTCTGGGGCTGTCGATGAGCAGTTCTTC. Its translation is CASSKSGAVDEQFF.

This chain links TRBV19 with TRBJ1-5, with TRBD1 matching 7 bases. This CDR3 contains 15 residues. The V gene end was trimmed by 9 bases and the J gene end by 3 bases; junction bases not matched to a gene: 11. The V gene's germline CDR1 is LNHDA and CDR2 SQIVND (reference sequence). CDR3 nucleotide sequence: TGTGCCAGCAGGAACAGGGGCGGACACAATCAGCCCCAGCATTTT. Translation gives CASRNRGGHNQPQHF. The full variable domain, with the rest looked up from reference TRBV19 and TRBJ1-5, is DGGITQSPKYLFRKEGQNVTLSCEQNLNHDAMYWYRQDPGQGLRLIYYSQIVNDFQKGDIAEGYSVSREKKESFPLTVTSAQKNPTAFYLCASRNRGGHNQPQHFGDGTRLSIL.

This clonotype was detected ten times or more. The V gene is TRBV7-2, the J gene TRBJ2-5; 10 nucleotides match TRBD2. V lost 8 bases to trimming and J lost 5 bases; unmatched junction nucleotides: 8. CDR1 and CDR2 (germline): SGHTA, FQGNSA. CDR3 length: 14 amino acids. The CDR3 DNA is TGTGCCAGCGCCGGGGGTAGCGGGGGGGAGACCCAGTACTTC. This gives the protein CASAGGSGGETQYF.

V usage is TRBV3-1 and J usage is TRBJ1-2; a weak D match, TRBD1 (6 bases). The germline V gene encodes CDR1 LGHDT and CDR2 YNNKEL (reference sequence). V lost 5 bases and J 2 bases, leaving 12 bases between the germline ends. This CDR3 comprises 14 residues. The CDR3 region is CASSSQGRNYGYTF. In DNA form, the CDR3 reads TGTGCCAGCAGCTCTCAGGGGAGGAACTATGGCTACACCTTC.

A few counts support this clonotype. The rearrangement joins TRBV27 to TRBJ2-6; no reliable D call. The CDR3 covers 12 residues. Germline assignment: CDR1 MNHEY and CDR2 SMNVEV (reference sequence). V lost 10 bases and J 4 bases, leaving 8 bases between the germline ends. The CDR3 spells CATGLGANVLTF. In DNA form, the CDR3 reads TGTGCCACCGGGTTGGGGGCCAACGTCCTGACTTTC. Full variable domain (missing parts from reference TRBV27 and TRBJ2-6): EAQVTQNPRYLITVTGKKLTVTCSQNMNHEYMSWYRQDPGLGLRQIYYSMNVEVTDKGDVPEGYKVSRKEKRNFPLILESPSPNQTSLYFCATGLGANVLTFGAGSRLTVL.

This clonotype was found a few times. This chain connects TRBV7-9 to TRBJ2-1; TRBD2 is a possible D gene (5 bases). CDR1 and CDR2 (germline): SEHNR, FQNEAQ (reference sequence). This CDR3 spans 13 amino acids. Trimming removed 5 bases from V and 9 bases from J, with 14 bases in between. CDR3 DNA sequence: TGTGCCAGCAGCATCGGATGGGGAGTTGAGCAGTTCTTC. Translation: CASSIGWGVEQFF.